This T cell receptor beta chain originates from a study of blood T cell repertoires in COVID-19. TCRdb's table, derived via immunoSEQ multiplex PCR, lists solely in-frame clones and lacks some. This sample has some 320,000 clones; around 92% occur once, and the top ten carry roughly 2.9%. J gave up 1 base and V 7 bases, and 1 base lay outside the gene matches. The CDR3 is 13 amino acids. Germline V gene lookup returns CDR1 SNHLY and CDR2 FYNNEI. This TCR was sampled from a woman between 50 and 59 years old who had been exposed to COVID-19. Sample: PBMCs or T cells enriched from blood (not recorded which). The J gene is TRBJ1-1, the V gene TRBV2, with 9 bases that match TRBD1. The CDR3 reads CASKGQGNTEAFF. CDR3 coding DNA: TGTGCCAGCAAGGGACAGGGGAACACTGAAGCTTTCTTT.